This T cell receptor (beta chain) was captured by sequencing in a study of cytomegalovirus exposure and HLA in healthy donors. About the research overall: A prior study identified some 100 million unique TCR beta sequences from 200 million or so T cells.

13 Jbeta primers and 60 Vbeta primers were used for the PCR. Using immunoSEQ multiplex PCR, the repertoire was profiled, and TCRdb retains in-frame clones only, with some absent. The table records about 89,000 clones, 76% of them present only once. There are 14 residues in the CDR3. V shed 6 bases and J shed 8 bases, with 19 bases lying between them. Germline V CDR1 and CDR2: MDHEN, SYDVKM. In this sample, this clone turned up a few times. The specimen was PBMCs. The rearrangement joins TRBV28 to TRBJ1-2; perhaps TRBD1 as D (6 bases). The TCR originated in a male donor in good health and CMV-seronegative. The CDR3: CASSTAGGAKGYTF. Written as DNA, the CDR3 is TGTGCCAGCAGCACCGCGGGGGGGGCAAAGGGCTACACCTTC.